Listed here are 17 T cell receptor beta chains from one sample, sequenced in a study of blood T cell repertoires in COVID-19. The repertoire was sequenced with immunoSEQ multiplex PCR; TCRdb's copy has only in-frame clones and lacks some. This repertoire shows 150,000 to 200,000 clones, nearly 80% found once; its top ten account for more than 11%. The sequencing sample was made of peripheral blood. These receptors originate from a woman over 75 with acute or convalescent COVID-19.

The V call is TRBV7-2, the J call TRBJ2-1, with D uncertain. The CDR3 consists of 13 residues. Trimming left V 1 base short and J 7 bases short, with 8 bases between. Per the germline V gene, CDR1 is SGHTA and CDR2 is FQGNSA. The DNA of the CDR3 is TGTGCCAGCAGCTTAGTTCGTGAGAATGAGCAGTTCTTC. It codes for CASSLVRENEQFF.

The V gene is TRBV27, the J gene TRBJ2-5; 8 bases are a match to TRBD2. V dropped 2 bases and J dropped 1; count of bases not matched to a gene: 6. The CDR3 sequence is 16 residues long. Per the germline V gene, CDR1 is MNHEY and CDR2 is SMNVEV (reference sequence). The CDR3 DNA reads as TGTGCCAGCAGTTTAAAGGGCGGGGGGTCCCAAGAGACCCAGTACTTC. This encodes CASSLKGGGSQETQYF.

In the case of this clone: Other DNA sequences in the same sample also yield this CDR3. The CDR3 spells CASSTGSYEQYF. CDR3 in DNA: TGTGCCAGTTCGACAGGGTCCTACGAGCAGTACTTC. The rearrangement uses TRBV19 and TRBJ2-7; 7 bases line up with TRBD1. Germline V CDR1 and CDR2: LNHDA, SQIVND (reference sequence). The CDR3 covers 12 residues. V dropped 8 bases and J dropped 1; count of bases not matched to a gene: 2.

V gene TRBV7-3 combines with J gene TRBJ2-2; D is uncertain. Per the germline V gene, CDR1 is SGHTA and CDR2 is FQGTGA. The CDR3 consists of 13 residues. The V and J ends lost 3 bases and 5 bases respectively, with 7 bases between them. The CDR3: CASSFSLTGELFF. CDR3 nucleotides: TGTGCCAGCAGCTTTAGCCTAACCGGGGAGCTGTTTTTT.

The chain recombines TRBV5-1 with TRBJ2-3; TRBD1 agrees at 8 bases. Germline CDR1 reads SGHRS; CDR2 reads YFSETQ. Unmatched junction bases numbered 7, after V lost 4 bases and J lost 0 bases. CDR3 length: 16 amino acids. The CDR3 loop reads CASSQGQVGSTDTQYF. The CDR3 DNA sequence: TGCGCCAGCAGCCAGGGACAGGTCGGGAGCACAGATACGCAGTATTTT. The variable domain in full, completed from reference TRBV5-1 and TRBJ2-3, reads KAGVTQTPRYLIKTRGQQVTLSCSPISGHRSVSWYQQTPGQGLQFLFEYFSETQRNKGNFPGRFSGRQFSNSRSEMNVSTLELGDSALYLCASSQGQVGSTDTQYFGPGTRLTVL.

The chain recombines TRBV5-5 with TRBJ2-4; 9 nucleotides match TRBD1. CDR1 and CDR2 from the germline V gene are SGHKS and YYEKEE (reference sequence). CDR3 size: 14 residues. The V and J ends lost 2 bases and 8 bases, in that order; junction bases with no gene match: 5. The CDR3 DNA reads TGTGCCAGCAGCTTCGGGACAGGGTCCGACATTCAGTACTTC. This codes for CASSFGTGSDIQYF.

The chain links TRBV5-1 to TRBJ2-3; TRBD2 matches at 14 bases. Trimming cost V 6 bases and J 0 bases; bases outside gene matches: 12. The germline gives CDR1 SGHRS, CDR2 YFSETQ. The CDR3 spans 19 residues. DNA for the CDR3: TGCGCCAGCACCCCCGGGACTAGCGGGGGTTTTTCTAGCACAGATACGCAGTATTTT. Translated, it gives CASTPGTSGGFSSTDTQYF.

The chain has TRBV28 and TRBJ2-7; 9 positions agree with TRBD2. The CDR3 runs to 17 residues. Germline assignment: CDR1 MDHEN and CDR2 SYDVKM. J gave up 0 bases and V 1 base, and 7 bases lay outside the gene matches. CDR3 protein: CASSLYGLTSGSYEQYF. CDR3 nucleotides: TGTGCCAGCAGTTTATACGGTTTGACTAGCGGCTCCTACGAGCAGTACTTC. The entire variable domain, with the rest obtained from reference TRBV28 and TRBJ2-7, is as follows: DVKVTQSSRYLVKRTGEKVFLECVQDMDHENMFWYRQDPGLGLRLIYFSYDVKMKEKGDIPEGYSVSREKKERFSLILESASTNQTSMYLCASSLYGLTSGSYEQYFGPGTRLTVT.

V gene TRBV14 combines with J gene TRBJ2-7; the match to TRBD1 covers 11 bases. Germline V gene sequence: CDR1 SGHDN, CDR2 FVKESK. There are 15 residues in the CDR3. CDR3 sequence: CPTTQTRGQGGEQYF. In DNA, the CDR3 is TGTCCCACCACCCAAACGCGGGGACAGGGGGGAGAGCAGTACTTC.

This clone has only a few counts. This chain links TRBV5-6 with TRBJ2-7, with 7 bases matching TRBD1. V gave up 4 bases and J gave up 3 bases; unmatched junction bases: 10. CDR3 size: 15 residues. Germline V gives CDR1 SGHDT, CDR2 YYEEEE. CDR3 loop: CASSPSGGWNYEQYF. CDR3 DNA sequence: TGTGCCAGCAGCCCCTCAGGGGGTTGGAACTACGAGCAGTACTTC.

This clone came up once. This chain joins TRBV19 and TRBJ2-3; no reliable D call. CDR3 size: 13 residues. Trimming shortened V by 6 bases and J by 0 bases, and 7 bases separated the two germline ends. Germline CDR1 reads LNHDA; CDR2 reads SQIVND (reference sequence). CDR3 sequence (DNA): TGTGCCAGTAGGGGCGTTAGCACAGATACGCAGTATTTT. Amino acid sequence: CASRGVSTDTQYF. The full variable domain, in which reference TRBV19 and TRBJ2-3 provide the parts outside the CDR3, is DGGITQSPKYLFRKEGQNVTLSCEQNLNHDAMYWYRQDPGQGLRLIYYSQIVNDFQKGDIAEGYSVSREKKESFPLTVTSAQKNPTAFYLCASRGVSTDTQYFGPGTRLTVL.

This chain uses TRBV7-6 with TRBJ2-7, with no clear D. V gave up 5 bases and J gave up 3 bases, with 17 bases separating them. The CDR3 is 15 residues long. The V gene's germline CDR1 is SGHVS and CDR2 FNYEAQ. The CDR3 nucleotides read TGTGCCAGCAGCGAAGCGTTAGGCTCTGGCTACGAGCAGTACTTC. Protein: CASSEALGSGYEQYF.

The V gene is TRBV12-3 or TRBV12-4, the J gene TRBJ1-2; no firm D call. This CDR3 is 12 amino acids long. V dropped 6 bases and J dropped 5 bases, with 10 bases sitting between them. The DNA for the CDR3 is TGTGCCAGCAGCTTGGAGCGGTATGGCTACACCTTC. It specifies CASSLERYGYTF.

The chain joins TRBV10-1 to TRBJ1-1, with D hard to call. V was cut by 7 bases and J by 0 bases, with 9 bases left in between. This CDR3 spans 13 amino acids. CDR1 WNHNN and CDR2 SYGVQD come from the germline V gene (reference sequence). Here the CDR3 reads CASTDNMNTEAFF. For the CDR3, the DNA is TGCGCCAGCACTGACAACATGAACACTGAAGCTTTCTTT.

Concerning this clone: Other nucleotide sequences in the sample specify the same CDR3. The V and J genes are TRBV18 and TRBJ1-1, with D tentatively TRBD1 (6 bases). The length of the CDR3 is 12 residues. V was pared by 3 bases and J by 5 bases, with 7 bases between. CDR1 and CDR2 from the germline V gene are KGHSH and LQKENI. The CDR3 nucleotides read TGTGCCAGCTCACCGACAGGTACTGAAGCTTTCTTT. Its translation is CASSPTGTEAFF.

CDR3 loop: CASSSLLAGTGELFF. Written as DNA, the CDR3 is TGTGCCAGCAGTTCGCTACTAGCGGGAACCGGGGAGCTGTTTTTT. The chain joins TRBV2 to TRBJ2-2, with 10 bases fitting TRBD2. This CDR3 comprises 15 residues. In germline, CDR1 is SNHLY, CDR2 FYNNEI. The junction had 5 bases not matched to a gene; V was cut back by 5 bases and J by 5 bases. Full variable domain (missing parts from reference TRBV2 and TRBJ2-2): EPEVTQTPSHQVTQMGQEVILRCVPISNHLYFYWYRQILGQKVEFLVSFYNNEISEKSEIFDDQFSVERPDGSNFTLKIRSTKLEDSAMYFCASSSLLAGTGELFFGEGSRLTVL.

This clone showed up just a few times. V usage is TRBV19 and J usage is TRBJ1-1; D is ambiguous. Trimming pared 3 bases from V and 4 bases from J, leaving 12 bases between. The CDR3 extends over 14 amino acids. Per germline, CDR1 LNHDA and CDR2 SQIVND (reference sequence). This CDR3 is CASSIGRMGTEAFF. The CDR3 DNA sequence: TGTGCCAGTAGTATTGGGCGAATGGGCACTGAAGCTTTCTTT. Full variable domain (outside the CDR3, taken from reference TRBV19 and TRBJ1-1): DGGITQSPKYLFRKEGQNVTLSCEQNLNHDAMYWYRQDPGQGLRLIYYSQIVNDFQKGDIAEGYSVSREKKESFPLTVTSAQKNPTAFYLCASSIGRMGTEAFFGQGTRLTVV.